The present T cell receptor (beta chain) was sequenced within a study of blood T cell repertoires in COVID-19. At the level of the study: Whether acute or convalescent, the COVID-19 samples came from the United States, Italy and Spain. PBMCs, B-cell-depleted T cells, or T cells were the source of the cDNA or gDNA that made up the material.

Trimming left V 4 bases short and J 4 bases short, with 14 bases between. Germline CDR1 SGHRS, CDR2 YFSETQ. This CDR3 spans 14 amino acids. In the original workflow: Amplification with reference gene primers provided the estimates of nucleated cell counts. Data came from immunoSEQ multiplex PCR; TCRdb stores just in-frame clones and leaves some out. V and J calls plus clone size are reproduced from that table; the DNA served to infer D and trimming. The sample has 16,000 or so clones; roughly 87% are singletons. The chain couples TRBV5-1 to TRBJ1-1, with TRBD1 as a possible D gene (6 bases). The sequence was collected from a man at least 80 years old with acute or convalescent COVID-19. The sample was peripheral blood. CDR3 region: CASSIPQGSTEAFF. CDR3 in DNA: TGCGCCAGCAGCATACCACAGGGTAGCACTGAAGCTTTCTTT.